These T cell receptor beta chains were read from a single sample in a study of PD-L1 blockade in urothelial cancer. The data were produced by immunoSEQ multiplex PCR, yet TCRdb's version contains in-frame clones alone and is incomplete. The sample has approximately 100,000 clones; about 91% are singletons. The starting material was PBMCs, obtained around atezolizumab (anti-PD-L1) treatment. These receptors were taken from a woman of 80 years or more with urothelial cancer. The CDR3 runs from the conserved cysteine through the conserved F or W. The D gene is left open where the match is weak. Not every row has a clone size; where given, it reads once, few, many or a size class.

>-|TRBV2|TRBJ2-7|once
TGTGCCAGCGAGCAGGGTACCCACGAGCAGTACTTC
CASEQGTHEQYF
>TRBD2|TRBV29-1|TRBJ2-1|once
TGCAGCGTTGAGGTAGCGGGAGGAGCCTACAATGAGCAGTTCTTC
CSVEVAGGAYNEQFF
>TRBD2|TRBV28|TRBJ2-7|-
TGTGCCAGCAGCACACTAGCGGGAGGGTACTACGAGCAGTACTTC
CASSTLAGGYYEQYF
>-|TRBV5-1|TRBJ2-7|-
TGCGCCAGCAGCTTAAAGGGGGATAACTACGAGCAGTACTTC
CASSLKGDNYEQYF
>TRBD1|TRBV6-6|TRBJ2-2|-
TGTGCCAGCAGACGAGACAGGGAGAACACCGGGGAGCTGTTTTTT
CASRRDRENTGELFF
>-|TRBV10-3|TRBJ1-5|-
TGTGCCATCAGGGACAGTTTCAATAGCAATCAGCCCCAGCATTTT
CAIRDSFNSNQPQHF
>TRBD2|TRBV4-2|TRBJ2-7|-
TGTGCCAGCAGCCAAGATGTCGGGGGGGCCTACGAGCAGTACTTC
CASSQDVGGAYEQYF
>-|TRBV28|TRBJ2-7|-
TGTGCCAGCACCCAGGTGGGGGGGCAGGGCGAGCAGTACTTC
CASTQVGGQGEQYF
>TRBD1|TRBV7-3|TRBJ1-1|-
TGTGCCAGCAGCACCGGGGACAGTATGAACACTGAAGCTTTCTTT
CASSTGDSMNTEAFF
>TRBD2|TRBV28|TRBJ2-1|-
TGTGCCAGCAGAAGGGGTGGGACTACCACAAATGAGCAGTTCTTC
CASRRGGTTTNEQFF
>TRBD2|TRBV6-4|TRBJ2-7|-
TGTGCCAGCAGTTCGGTGACTAGCGCCTCGAGCTACGAGCAGTACTTC
CASSSVTSASSYEQYF
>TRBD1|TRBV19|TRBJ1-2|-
TGTGCCAGTAGTATTCCGGGACAGGGTCGGTATGGCTACACCTTC
CASSIPGQGRYGYTF
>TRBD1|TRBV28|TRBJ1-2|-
TGTGCCAGCAGTTCCGCCGGGACAGGGGTTTATGGCTACACCTTC
CASSSAGTGVYGYTF
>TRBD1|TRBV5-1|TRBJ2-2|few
TGCGCCAGCAGCCCCAGGGCAGGGGGAAACACCGGGGAGCTGTTTTTT
CASSPRAGGNTGELFF
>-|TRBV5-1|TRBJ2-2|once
TGCGCCAGCAGCTTAGGGGCCACCGGGGAGCTGTTTTTT
CASSLGATGELFF
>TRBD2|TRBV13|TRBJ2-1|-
TGTGCCAGCAGCGGTAGCGGGCGCAGCTCCTACAATGAGCAGTTCTTC
CASSGSGRSSYNEQFF
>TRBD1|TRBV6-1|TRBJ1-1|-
TGTGCCAGCAAGTTACAGGGGTCCCGGGAAGCTTTCTTT
CASKLQGSREAFF
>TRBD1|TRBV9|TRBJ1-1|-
TGTGCCAGCAGCGCCCAGGGGGTGGGCACTGAAGCTTTCTTT
CASSAQGVGTEAFF
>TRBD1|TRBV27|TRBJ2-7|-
TGTGCCAGCGACGGACAGGGGGCGCCCGAGCAGTACTTC
CASDGQGAPEQYF
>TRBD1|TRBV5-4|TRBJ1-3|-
TGTGCCAGCAGCTTGGTGGGACAGGGGAGAGACACCATATATTTT
CASSLVGQGRDTIYF
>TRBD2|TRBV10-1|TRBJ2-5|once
TGCGCCAGCAGTGATGTAGCGGGAGGCCAAGAGACCCAGTACTTC
CASSDVAGGQETQYF
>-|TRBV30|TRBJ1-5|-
TGTGCCTGGAGTATAGCGCAGGGGAGCCAGCCCCAGCATTTT
CAWSIAQGSQPQHF
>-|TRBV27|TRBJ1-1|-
TGTGCCAGCAGTTTTTTGGTCGGGGGTGACGCTGAAGCTTTCTTT
CASSFLVGGDAEAFF